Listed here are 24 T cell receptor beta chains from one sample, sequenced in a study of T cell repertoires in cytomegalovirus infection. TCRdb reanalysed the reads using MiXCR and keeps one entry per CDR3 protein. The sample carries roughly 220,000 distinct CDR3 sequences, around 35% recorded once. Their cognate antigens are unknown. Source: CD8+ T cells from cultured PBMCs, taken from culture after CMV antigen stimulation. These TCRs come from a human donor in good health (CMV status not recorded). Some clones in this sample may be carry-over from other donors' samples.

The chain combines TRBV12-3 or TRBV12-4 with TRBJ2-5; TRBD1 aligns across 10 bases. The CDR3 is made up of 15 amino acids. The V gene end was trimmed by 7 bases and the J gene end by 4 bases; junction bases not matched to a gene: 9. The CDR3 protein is CASTPRTGGGETQYF. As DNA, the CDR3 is TGTGCCAGCACCCCTCGGACAGGGGGAGGAGAGACCCAGTACTTC.

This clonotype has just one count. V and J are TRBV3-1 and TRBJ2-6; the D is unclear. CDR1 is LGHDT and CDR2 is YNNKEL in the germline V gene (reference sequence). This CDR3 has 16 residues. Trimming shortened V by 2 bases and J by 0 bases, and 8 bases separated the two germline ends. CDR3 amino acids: CASSQFVRSGANVLTF. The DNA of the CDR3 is TGTGCCAGCAGCCAATTTGTCCGCTCTGGGGCCAACGTCCTGACTTTC.

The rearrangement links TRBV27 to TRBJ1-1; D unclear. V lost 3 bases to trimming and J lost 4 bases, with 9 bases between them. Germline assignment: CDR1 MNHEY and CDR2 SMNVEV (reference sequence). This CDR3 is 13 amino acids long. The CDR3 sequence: CASSFGPGTEAFF. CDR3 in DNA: TGTGCCAGCAGTTTCGGCCCTGGCACTGAAGCTTTCTTT.

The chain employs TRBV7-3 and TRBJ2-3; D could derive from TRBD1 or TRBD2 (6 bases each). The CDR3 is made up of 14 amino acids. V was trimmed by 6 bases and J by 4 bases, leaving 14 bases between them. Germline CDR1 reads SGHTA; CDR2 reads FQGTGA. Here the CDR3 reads CASRLEGGPDTQYF. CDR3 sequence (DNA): TGTGCCAGCAGACTTGAGGGGGGCCCAGATACGCAGTATTTT.

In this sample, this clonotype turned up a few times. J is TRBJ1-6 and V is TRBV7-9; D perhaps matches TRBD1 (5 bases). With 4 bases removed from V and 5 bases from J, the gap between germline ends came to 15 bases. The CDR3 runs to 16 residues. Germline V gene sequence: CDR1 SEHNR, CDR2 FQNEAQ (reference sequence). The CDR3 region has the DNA TGTGCCAGCAGCTGGACCCCGGGGACTAATAATTCACCCCTCCACTTT. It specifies CASSWTPGTNNSPLHF.

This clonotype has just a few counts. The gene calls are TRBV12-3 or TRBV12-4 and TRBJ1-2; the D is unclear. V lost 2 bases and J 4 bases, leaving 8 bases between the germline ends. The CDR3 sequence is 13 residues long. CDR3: CASSLPAGYGYTF. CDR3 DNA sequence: TGTGCCAGCAGTTTACCAGCGGGCTATGGCTACACCTTC.

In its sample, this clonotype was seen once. For the CDR3, the DNA is TGTGCCAGCAGCCGGGGGGGGGGCAGCGAGCAGTACTTC. Translation gives CASSRGGGSEQYF. This chain uses TRBV7-2 with TRBJ2-7; 8 bases match TRBD2. CDR1 SGHTA and CDR2 FQGNSA come from the germline V gene. J gave up 6 bases and V 5 bases, and 6 bases lay outside the gene matches. The CDR3 length is 13 residues.

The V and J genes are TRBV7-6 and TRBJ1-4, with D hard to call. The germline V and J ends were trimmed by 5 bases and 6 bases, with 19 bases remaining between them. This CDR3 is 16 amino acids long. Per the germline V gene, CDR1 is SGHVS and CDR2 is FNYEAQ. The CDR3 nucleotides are TGTGCCAGCAGCGCCAAGAATCGGGTAGACCATGAAAAACTGTTTTTT. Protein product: CASSAKNRVDHEKLFF.

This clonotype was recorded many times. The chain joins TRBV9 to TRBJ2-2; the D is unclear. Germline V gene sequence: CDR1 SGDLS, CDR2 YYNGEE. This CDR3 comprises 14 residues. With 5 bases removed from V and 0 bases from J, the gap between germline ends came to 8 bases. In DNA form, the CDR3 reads TGTGCCAGCAGACGTTCTTCGAACACCGGGGAGCTGTTTTTT. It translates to CASRRSSNTGELFF.

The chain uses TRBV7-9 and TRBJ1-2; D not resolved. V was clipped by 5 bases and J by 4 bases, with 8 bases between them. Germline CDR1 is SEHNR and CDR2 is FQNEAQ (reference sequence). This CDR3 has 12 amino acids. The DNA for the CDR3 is TGTGCCAGCAGCGAGCTTGTCTATGGCTACACCTTC. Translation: CASSELVYGYTF.

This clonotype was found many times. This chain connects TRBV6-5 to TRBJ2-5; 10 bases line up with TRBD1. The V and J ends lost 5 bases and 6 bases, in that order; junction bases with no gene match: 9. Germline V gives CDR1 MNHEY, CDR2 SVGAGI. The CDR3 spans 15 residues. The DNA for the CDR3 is TGTGCCAGCAGTCAACGGGACAGGGGAGGAAAGACCCAGTACTTC. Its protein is CASSQRDRGGKTQYF.

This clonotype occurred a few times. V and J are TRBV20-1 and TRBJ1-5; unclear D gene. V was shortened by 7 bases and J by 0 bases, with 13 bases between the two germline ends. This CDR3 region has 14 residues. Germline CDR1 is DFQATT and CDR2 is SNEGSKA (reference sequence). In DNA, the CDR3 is TGCAGTGTATCTACAGAAGATAGCAATCAGCCCCAGCATTTT. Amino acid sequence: CSVSTEDSNQPQHF.

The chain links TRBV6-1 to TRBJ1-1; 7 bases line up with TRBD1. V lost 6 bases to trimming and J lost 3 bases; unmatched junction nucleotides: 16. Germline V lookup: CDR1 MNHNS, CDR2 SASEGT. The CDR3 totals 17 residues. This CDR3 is CASSPGTAERLYTEAFF. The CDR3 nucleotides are TGTGCCAGCAGCCCGGGGACAGCCGAGCGACTATACACTGAAGCTTTCTTT.

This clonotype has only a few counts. This chain's CDR3 is CASSPSRSDSYNEQFF. For the CDR3, the DNA is TGTGCCAGCAGTCCCTCTAGGAGTGACTCCTACAATGAGCAGTTCTTC. V and J are TRBV6-4 and TRBJ2-1, with D unclear. The CDR3 is 16 amino acids. Germline loops: CDR1 MRHNA, CDR2 SNTAGT. V lost 5 bases to trimming and J lost 0 bases, with 14 bases between them.

CDR3: CASSLQGGGLAPLHF. CDR3 coding DNA: TGTGCCAGCAGTTTACAGGGGGGCGGATTAGCACCCCTCCACTTT. V is TRBV27 and J is TRBJ1-6; 7 nucleotides line up with TRBD1. The V gene's germline CDR1 is MNHEY and CDR2 SMNVEV (reference sequence). This CDR3 contains 15 residues. The trim removed 2 bases at V and 11 bases at J, leaving 9 bases unmatched.

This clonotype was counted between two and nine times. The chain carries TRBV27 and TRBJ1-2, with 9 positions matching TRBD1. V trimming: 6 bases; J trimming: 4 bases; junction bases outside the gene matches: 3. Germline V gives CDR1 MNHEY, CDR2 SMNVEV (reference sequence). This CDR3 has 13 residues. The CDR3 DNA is TGTGCCAGCAGAACAGGGGGCACCTATGGCTACACCTTC. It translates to CASRTGGTYGYTF.

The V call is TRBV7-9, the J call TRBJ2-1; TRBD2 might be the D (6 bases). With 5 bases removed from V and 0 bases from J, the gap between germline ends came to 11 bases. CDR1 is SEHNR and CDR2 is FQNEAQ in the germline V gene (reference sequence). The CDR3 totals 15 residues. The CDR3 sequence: CASSRGTSSYNEQFF. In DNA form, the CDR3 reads TGTGCCAGCAGCCGCGGGACTTCCTCCTACAATGAGCAGTTCTTC.

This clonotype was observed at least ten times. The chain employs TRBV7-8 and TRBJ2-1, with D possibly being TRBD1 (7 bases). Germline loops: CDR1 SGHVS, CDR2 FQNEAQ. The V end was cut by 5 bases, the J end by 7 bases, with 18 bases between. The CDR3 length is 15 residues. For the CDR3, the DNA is TGTGCCAGCAGCCCACGCCCAGGGGGGAGGAATGAGCAGTTCTTC. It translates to CASSPRPGGRNEQFF.

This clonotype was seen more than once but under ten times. CDR3: CASSPTGTGGLSGNTIYF. The CDR3 DNA follows: TGTGCCAGCAGCCCAACCGGGACAGGGGGGCTCTCTGGAAACACCATATATTTT. The chain has TRBV3-1 and TRBJ1-3; TRBD1 agrees at 11 bases. From germline, CDR1 is LGHDT and CDR2 YNNKEL (reference sequence). The ends lost 4 bases at V and 0 bases at J; junction bases unmatched: 8. This CDR3 contains 18 residues.

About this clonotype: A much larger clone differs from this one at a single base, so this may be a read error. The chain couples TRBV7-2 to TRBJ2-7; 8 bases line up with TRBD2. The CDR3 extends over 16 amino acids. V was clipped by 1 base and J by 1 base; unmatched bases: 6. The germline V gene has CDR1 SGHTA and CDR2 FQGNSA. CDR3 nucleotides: TGTGCCAGCAGCTTAGAGGGAATAGCGGGATCCTACGAGCAGTACTTC. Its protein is CASSLEGIAGSYEQYF.

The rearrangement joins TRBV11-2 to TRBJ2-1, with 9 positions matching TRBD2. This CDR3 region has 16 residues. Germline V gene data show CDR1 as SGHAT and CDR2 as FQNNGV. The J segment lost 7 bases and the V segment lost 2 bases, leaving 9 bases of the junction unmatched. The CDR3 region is CASSLWGGGAQNEQFF. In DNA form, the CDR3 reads TGTGCCAGCAGCTTATGGGGCGGGGGGGCCCAAAATGAGCAGTTCTTC.

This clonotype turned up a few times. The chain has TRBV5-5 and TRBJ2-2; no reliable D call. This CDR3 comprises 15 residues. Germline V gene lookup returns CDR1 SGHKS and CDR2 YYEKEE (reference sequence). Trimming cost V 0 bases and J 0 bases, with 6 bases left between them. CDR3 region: CASSLVGTNTGELFF. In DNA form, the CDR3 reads TGTGCCAGCAGCTTGGTGGGGACGAACACCGGGGAGCTGTTTTTT.

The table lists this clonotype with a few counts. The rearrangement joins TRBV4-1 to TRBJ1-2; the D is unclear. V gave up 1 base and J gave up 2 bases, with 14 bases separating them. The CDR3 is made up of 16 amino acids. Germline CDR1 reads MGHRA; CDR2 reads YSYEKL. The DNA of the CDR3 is TGCGCCAGCAGCCAAGGCCCCTTAAGAGGGAACTATGGCTACACCTTC. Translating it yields CASSQGPLRGNYGYTF.

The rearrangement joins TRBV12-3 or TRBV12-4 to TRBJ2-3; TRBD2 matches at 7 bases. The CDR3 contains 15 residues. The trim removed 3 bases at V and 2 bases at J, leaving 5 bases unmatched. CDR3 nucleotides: TGTGCCAGCAGTTTTCCTAGCGGTTACACAGATACGCAGTATTTT. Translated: CASSFPSGYTDTQYF.